This T cell receptor beta chain came from a study of shared clonotypes between healthy human individuals. Study-wide findings and caveats: Tissues were not sampled, only blood, and their repertoires likely differ. Limitation of the genetic and exposure-history diversity represented came from the few donors.

CDR3 length: 15 amino acids. V dropped 0 bases and J dropped 7 bases, with 14 bases sitting between them. CDR1 is SGHTS and CDR2 is YDEGEE in the germline V gene. The naive CD8 fraction comprised CD45RO-negative cells positively selected for CCR7 and excluded terminally differentiated effector memory CD45RA+ cells. Sequenced by immunoSEQ multiplex PCR; TCRdb stores in-frame clones only, minus some. The table records about 2.1 million clones, around 93% of them present only once. Concerning this clone itself: Its antigen is unknown.

The V and J genes are TRBV5-8 and TRBJ2-1, with D unresolved. This clonotype was sampled from a man younger than 30 in good health. Some clones in this sample may be carry-over from other donors' samples. Sequencing was carried out using naive CD8+ T cells from PBMCs. CDR3 sequence: CASSLDVGMRNEQFF. DNA of the CDR3: TGTGCCAGCAGCTTGGATGTGGGAATGAGGAATGAGCAGTTCTTC.